This record concerns one TCR beta chain sequence. Its target is unknown. The junction departs from germline at one end; a sequencing error may be responsible. TRB rearrangements spanning V, D and J were amplified using mixed TRB-A/B primers. TCRdb ran MiXCR on the multiplex PCR reads and lists one entry per CDR3 protein. The table has more than 550 distinct CDR3 sequences, roughly 21% seen once; the top ten hold about 56%. The record originates from a study of T cell repertoires in aging, cancer and after chemotherapy. Study-wide results and caveats: Across the chemotherapy interval, each cancer cohort showed higher median generation probability, suggesting thymic rebound.

This CDR3 has 15 residues. The germline CDR1 and CDR2 sequences are KGHSH and LQKENI. Amplification of TCR beta used genomic DNA extracted from peripheral blood. Sequencing was carried out using blood. The TCR sequence derives from a human donor with a blood cancer. The chain employs TRBV18 and TRBJ1-4; D uncertain. CDR3 sequence reads: CASSPFDTTNKKLFF. DNA of the CDR3: TGTGCCAGCTCACCATTCGACACAACTAATAAAAAACTGTTTTTT. The full variable domain, rest sourced from reference TRBV18 and TRBJ1-4, is NAGVMQNPRHLVRRRGQEARLRCSPMKGHSHVYWYRQLPEEGLKFMVYLQKENIIDESGMPKERFSAEFPKEGPSILRIQQVVRGDSAAYFCASSPFDTTNKKLFFGSGTQLSVL.